These 2 T cell receptor beta chains came from one sample sequenced in a study of control samples from healthy donors and cancer patients. The method was immunoSEQ multiplex PCR; TCRdb's version includes in-frame clones alone and lacks a portion of them. The data show 150,000 to 200,000 clones, 85% to 90% seen once. The sequenced sample was blood. The receptors come from a woman aged 45-59 years in good health.

This clone has only a few counts. The CDR3 reads CASSVTMSSGNTIYF. CDR3 nucleotide sequence: TGTGCCAGCAGCGTTACTATGAGCTCTGGAAACACCATATATTTT. The V call is TRBV9, the J call TRBJ1-3; D gene uncertain. V lost 2 bases to trimming and J lost 0 bases, with 9 bases between them. CDR3 length: 15 residues. CDR1 and CDR2 from the germline V gene are SGDLS and YYNGEE.

V usage is TRBV9 and J usage is TRBJ1-2; D uncertain. This CDR3 region has 16 residues. V was clipped by 4 bases and J by 4 bases, with 20 bases between them. Germline V gene lookup returns CDR1 SGDLS and CDR2 YYNGEE. The CDR3 coding sequence is TGTGCCAGCAGCAGAGGCAATATACGAAACCTCTATGGCTACACCTTC. It encodes CASSRGNIRNLYGYTF.